The present entry profiles one T cell receptor (beta chain) with its context. No cognate antigen has been identified for it. No base quality information exists; no much larger clone differs at one position. This specimen comes from a study of T cell responses to AZD1222 COVID-19 vaccine (dated by TCRdb to about 2021). At the level of the whole study: Because spike-specific TCR depth and breadth did not differ between the two schedules, AZD1222 recipients who got a second dose at roughly 4 weeks were pooled with those who got a second dose at roughly 12 weeks. TCR sequencing was performed for about 250 trial participants, of whom 207 were given two doses of AZD1222 and around 25 were given two doses of MenACWY control vaccine. Trial participants were enrolled into age subgroups of 18-55, 56-69 and 70-plus years, which contained 148, 28 and 57 TCR-sequenced participants, respectively. The paper's findings and limits, for the study overall: The vaccine-associated CD4 TCRs covered the entire spike protein, and the dominant responses fell in regions 160-218 and 743-854. Because no day 14 peak-response samples were available, repertoires were characterized only after the peak T cell response. Spike-specific TCR breadth and depth rose significantly after two AZD1222 doses compared with day 0 and with MenACWY recipients. The 56-69-year group was small, and its depth increase did not reach significance, likely because of low power. Conclusions about previously exposed vaccinees were limited because only six or seven AZD1222 recipients were SARS-CoV-2 seropositive at baseline. Participants were mostly white British, with more females than males. The authors suggested clonal diversity may have been underestimated. Epitopes outside the regions mutated in the B.1.351 and B.1.1.7 variants were reportedly recognized by nearly half of the unique spike-specific TCRs.

The sample's time point, from its label and the paper: baseline before first vaccination. Samples from vaccinated people were obtained from the UK trials COV001 and COV002, which included a single-blind randomized controlled phase 2/3 trial of AZD1222 (ChAdOx1 nCoV-19) in healthy adults. For TCRbeta chain sequencing, PBMC samples from trial participants were taken at day 0 and at day 28 after the second dose. The CDR3 regions of human TCRbeta chains were subjected to immunosequencing. For the original study's pipeline: TCRs in the repertoires were matched against a reference library of SARS-CoV-2-specific TCRs that had been generated with the MIRA antigen-specificity platform. Breadth meant the fraction of unique TCRs that were SARS-CoV-2-associated, whereas depth meant the fraction of total T cells that were SARS-CoV-2-associated. Using the MIRA data, every spike-specific TCR was mapped to the spike region that the TCR reacted to and assigned to either a CD4 or a CD8 class. Log10-transformed breadth and depth values were compared by one-way ANOVA with Sidak's multiple comparisons tests. TCRdb stores this immuneACCESS table with in-frame sequences only. Part of the clones is absent; in the studies checked, under half of the shortfall reflects unresolved V genes, and no reason is known for the rest. The DNA was the basis for D and trimming; V, J and clone size are from that table. This sample lists more than 80,000 clones; around 86% were detected once. Of the sample, roughly a tenth falls within the top ten clones.

From the cysteine up to the phenylalanine, the CDR3 has a length of 12 residues. The DNA shown is the 36-base CDR3, in frame from base 1. According to the germline V gene, CDR1 reads SNHLY and CDR2 reads FYNNEI. Deletion took 0 bases off V and 10 bases off J, with a span of 9 bases between the germline ends. Recombination connected TRBV2 to TRBJ1-1; confidence is insufficient to name the D gene. The sequencing here drew on peripheral blood, taken on day 0 of AZD1222 vaccination. The clonotype was recovered from an adult in good health. The CDR3: CASSEAGVLAFF. The DNA is TGTGCCAGCAGTGAAGCTGGGGTATTAGCTTTCTTT. With the portions outside the CDR3 filled from the reference TRBV2 and TRBJ1-1 genes, the complete variable region becomes EPEVTQTPSHQVTQMGQEVILRCVPISNHLYFYWYRQILGQKVEFLVSFYNNEISEKSEIFDDQFSVERPDGSNFTLKIRSTKLEDSAMYFCASSEAGVLAFFGQGTRLTVV.